The TCR beta chain described here comes from a study of CD8+ T cells in alopecia areata. This CDR3 comprises 16 residues. The germline CDR1 and CDR2 sequences are MGHRA and YSYEKL. The V and J ends lost 0 bases and 2 bases respectively, with 14 bases between them. Overall study results and limits: Many expanded lesional clones remained in scalp and blood on tofacitinib.

Reverse transcription of extracted RNA yielded cDNA, which provided the sequencing template. This table comes from immunoSEQ multiplex PCR, and its TCRdb copy is limited to in-frame clones, with some not included. The sample includes approximately 140,000 clones, around 83% of them seen just once. With regard to this clone: Its specificity is unknown.

Treatment denoted: oral pan-JAK inhibitor, 5-10 mg twice daily. Alopecia areata patients had lesional scalp punch biopsies and peripheral blood taken from them. Researchers picked out CD4+ and CD8+ T cells from PBMCs by sorting. This clonotype was obtained from a human donor with alopecia areata. The material was CD8+ T cells sorted from blood, obtained at week 4, from a patient treated with tofacitinib. The V call is TRBV4-1, the J call TRBJ2-7; no clear D gene. CDR3 in DNA: TGCGCCAGCAGCCAAGATCAAGCAGGTTTCGCCTACGAGCAGTACTTC. Translation: CASSQDQAGFAYEQYF.